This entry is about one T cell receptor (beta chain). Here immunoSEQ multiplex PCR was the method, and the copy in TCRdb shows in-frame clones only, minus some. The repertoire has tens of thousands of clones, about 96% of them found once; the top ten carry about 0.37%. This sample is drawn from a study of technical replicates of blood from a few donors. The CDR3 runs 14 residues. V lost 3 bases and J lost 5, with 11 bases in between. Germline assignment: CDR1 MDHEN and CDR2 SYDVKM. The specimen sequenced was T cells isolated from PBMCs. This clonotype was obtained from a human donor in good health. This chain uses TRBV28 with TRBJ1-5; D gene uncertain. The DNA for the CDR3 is TGTGCCAGCAGTTTTCTAGGCAGAGATCAGCCCCAGCATTTT. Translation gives CASSFLGRDQPQHF.